One T cell receptor beta chain is described in this entry. Its antigen is not known. The time point was: baseline, week 1 (first vaccination visit). As for treatment: pre-vaccination baseline after standard-of-care therapy. Donors' newly diagnosed IDH1-mutant WHO grade 3 or 4 astrocytomas lacked nuclear ATRX. The sample comes from a study of a mutant IDH1 vaccine in newly diagnosed glioma. Study overall: Treated patients had a mean age of 40.4 years and an approximately 62% male, 37.5% female split. Standard pretreatment was either radiotherapy, temozolomide, or, for most, radiochemotherapy with temozolomide.

General observations from the study: Among patients, approximately 93% showed immune responses induced by the vaccine.

The CDR3 spans 13 residues. Germline CDR1 reads LNHDA; CDR2 reads SQIVND (reference sequence). After removal of 4 bases from V and 5 bases from J, the junction contained 4 bases not matched to a gene. Some clones are missing from TCRdb's copy, which holds only in-frame ones; the method was immunoSEQ multiplex PCR. This table has about 38,000 clones, about nine tenths appearing once. The sample was PBMCs, taken from a glioma patient treated with radiotherapy, temozolomide or both. The source of this sequence is a man aged 18 to 29 with glioma. The V gene is TRBV19, the J gene TRBJ1-1, with 7 nucleotides matching TRBD1. DNA of the CDR3: TGTGCCAGTAGTAGACAGGGTTTTACTGAAGCTTTCTTT. Translation: CASSRQGFTEAFF.